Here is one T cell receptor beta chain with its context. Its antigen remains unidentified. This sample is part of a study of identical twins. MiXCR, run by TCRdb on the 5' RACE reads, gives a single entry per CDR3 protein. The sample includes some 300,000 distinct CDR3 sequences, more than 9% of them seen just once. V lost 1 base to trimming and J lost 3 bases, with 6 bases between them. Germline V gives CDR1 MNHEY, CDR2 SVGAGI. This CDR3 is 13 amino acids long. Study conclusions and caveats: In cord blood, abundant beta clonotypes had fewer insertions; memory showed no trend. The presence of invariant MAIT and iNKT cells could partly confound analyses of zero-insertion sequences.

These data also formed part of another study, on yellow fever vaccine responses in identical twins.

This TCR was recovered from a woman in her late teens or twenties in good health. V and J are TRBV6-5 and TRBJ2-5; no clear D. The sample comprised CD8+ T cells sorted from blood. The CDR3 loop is CASSYYLEETQYF. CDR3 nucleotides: TGTGCCAGCAGTTACTACTTAGAAGAGACCCAGTACTTC.